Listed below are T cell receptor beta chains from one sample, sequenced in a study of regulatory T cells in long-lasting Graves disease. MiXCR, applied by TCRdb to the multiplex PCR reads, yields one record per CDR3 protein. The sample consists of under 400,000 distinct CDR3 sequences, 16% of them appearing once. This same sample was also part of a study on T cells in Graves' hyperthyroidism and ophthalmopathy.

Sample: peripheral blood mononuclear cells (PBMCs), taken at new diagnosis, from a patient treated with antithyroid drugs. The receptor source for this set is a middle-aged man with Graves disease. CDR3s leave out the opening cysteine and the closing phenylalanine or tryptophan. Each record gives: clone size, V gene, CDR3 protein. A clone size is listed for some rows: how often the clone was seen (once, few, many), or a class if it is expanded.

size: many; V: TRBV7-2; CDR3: ASSRTSGVGETQY
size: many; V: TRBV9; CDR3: ASSVGAGGIHGEQF
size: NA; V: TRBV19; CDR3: ASESTLQYNEQF
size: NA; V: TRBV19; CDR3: ASRLDRNYGYT
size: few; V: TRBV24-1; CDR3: ATSDGTANTGELF
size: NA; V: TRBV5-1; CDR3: ASSSQGGHYNEQF
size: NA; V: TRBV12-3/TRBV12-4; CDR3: ASSPLTGGRVNEQY
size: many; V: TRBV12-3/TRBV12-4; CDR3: ASRGQGANTGELF
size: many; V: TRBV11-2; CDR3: ASSFGRSGAYEQY
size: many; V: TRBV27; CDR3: ASIWDGNATNEKLF
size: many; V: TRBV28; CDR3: ASSGTGGDGEKLF
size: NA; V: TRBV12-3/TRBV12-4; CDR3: ASTTRGQGNTIY
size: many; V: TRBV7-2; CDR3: ASSLSGAAGNTIY
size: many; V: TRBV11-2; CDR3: ASSLEGLASNEQF
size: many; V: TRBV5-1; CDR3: ASSLGRSGDFADTQY
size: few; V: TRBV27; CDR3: ASSRQAGGVYGYT
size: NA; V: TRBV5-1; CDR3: ASSPTTDRPEAF
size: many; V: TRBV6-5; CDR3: ASSYKGGISGNTIY
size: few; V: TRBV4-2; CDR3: ASSQVPGLPRSPLH
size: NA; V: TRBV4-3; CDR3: ASSQQGLTEAF
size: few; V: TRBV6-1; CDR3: ASRRVQGPQETQY
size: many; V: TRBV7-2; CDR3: ASSLVSLYSSAEAF
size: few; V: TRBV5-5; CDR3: ASSFPRSTGTSGFYNEQF
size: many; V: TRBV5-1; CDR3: ASSLEARGHNEQF
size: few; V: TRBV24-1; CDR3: ATSDATVAGSNEKLF
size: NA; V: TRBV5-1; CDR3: ASSGESGGPYNEQF
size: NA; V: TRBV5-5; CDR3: ASSFLYGLTEQY
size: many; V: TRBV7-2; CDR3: ASSAGTANYGYT
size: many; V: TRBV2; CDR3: ASSLYTGENYGYT
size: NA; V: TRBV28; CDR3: ASSVAGGRWIPKNIQY
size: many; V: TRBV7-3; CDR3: ASSTRRAGELF
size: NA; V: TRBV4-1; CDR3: ASSRNVYTGELF